The present T cell receptor (beta chain) was sequenced within a study of blood T cells in healthy people across ages. There are a few counts of this clonotype. A second PCR of 7 to 11 cycles used a sample-barcoded 5' primer and a J-beta primer mix. A single record per CDR3 protein comes from TCRdb applying MiXCR to the 5' RACE reads. The table shows 1.5 million to 2 million distinct CDR3 sequences, with about 50% occurring only once. This sequence was found in a woman between 40 and 50 years old in good health. The sample taken for sequencing was blood.

CDR3 in amino acids: CASSLSGPQGAWGYTF. The CDR3 bases are TGTGCCAGCAGTTTATCAGGGCCACAGGGGGCTTGGGGCTACACCTTC. This sequence joins TRBV27 and TRBJ1-2, with TRBD1 matching 9 bases. Germline-derived CDR1 and CDR2 are MNHEY and SMNVEV (reference sequence). The CDR3 has 16 amino acids. Trimming at V came to 0 bases and at J to 8 bases, leaving 10 bases not matched to a gene.